Listed here is a single T cell receptor (beta chain). Its antigen is unknown. This was the immunoSEQ v3 assay. Measured with immunoSEQ multiplex PCR; TCRdb has only the in-frame clones, and not every one. This sample yields over 20,000 clones, of which over 55% are seen a single time; 6.5% to 8% belongs to the top ten. The source of the sample is a study of TIL therapy for anti-PD-1-resistant metastatic lung cancer. Study information: Most patients had lung adenocarcinoma.

Documented time point: pre-treatment sample, taken before nivolumab and TIL therapy. Most excised metastases sampled were pleural nodules or supraclavicular lymph nodes. Patients were adults with stage 4 NSCLC. V dropped 7 bases and J dropped 6 bases, with 19 bases sitting between them. The CDR3 runs 15 residues. Germline V gene sequence: CDR1 SGHVS, CDR2 FQNEAQ. Study-wide findings and caveats: Patients were highly selected, enriched for treatment-naive, never-smoker and oncogene-addicted cases.

The chain couples TRBV7-8 to TRBJ2-1; D possibly matches TRBD1 or TRBD2 (6 bases each). This clonotype was sampled from a person aged 25-85 years with non-small cell lung cancer. The sample in question was tumor tissue, obtained at baseline. For the CDR3, the DNA is TGTGCCAGCAACGAAGGGGGGACCGGGCCCAATGAGCAGTTCTTC. It translates to CASNEGGTGPNEQFF.